The T cell receptor beta chain under discussion was sequenced for a study of cytomegalovirus exposure and HLA in healthy donors (TCRdb year 2017). As for the study more broadly: According to an earlier analysis of 550 to 750 of the donors, 200 million or so T cells yielded roughly 110 million unique TCR beta sequences and more than 250 Gb of sequence data. Roughly 300 gigabases of sequencing data and roughly 90 million unique TCR sequences were included in an early release covering around 600 HLA-typed donors. Of the roughly 410 genotyped donors, 70% to 90% were placed in the genetic ancestry cluster associated with self-reported Caucasian donors. The study aimed to test whether cataloging public T cell receptors could reveal signatures of past pathogen exposure. The study profiled the T cell repertoires of around 700 subjects by immunosequencing and related them to cytomegalovirus serostatus. Along with the roughly 610-subject first cohort, a separate validation cohort of 120 different subjects was used. High-throughput TCR immunosequencing, statistical association of individual TCRs with disease status, and machine learning were combined to predict cytomegalovirus infection status. To study patterns of TCR occurrence, a later analysis re-analyzed previously published TCR beta repertoires from 550 to 800 donors and added high-resolution HLA genotyping. The later analysis used no new phenotypic data to find candidate immune exposures, relying instead on TCR beta sequences and their occurrence across donors. An earlier analysis of roughly 580 of the donors used high-throughput TCR beta sequencing to judge whether each TCR beta V gene segment behaved as functional or pseudogenic. Donor age, sex, ethnicity and CMV serostatus were compiled alongside the repertoire data. In a later genetic analysis, genome-wide SNP genotypes for about three fifths of the roughly 670 donors were used, and that subset was treated as a discovery cohort. Every discovery cohort repertoire had been produced on one sequencing platform. Both class I and class II loci were covered by HLA typing, at four-digit resolution. The number of donors typed differed by locus, with about 629-640 for A, B, C, DRB1 and DQB1, over 500 for DQA1, under 610 for DPA1, and some 440 for DPB1. Because of strong linkage in the cohort, four or five DR-DQ haplotypes were treated as single units for association and clustering. Across roughly 420 genotyped donors of the cohort, an average of about 240,000 unique TCR beta nucleotide sequences per donor were sequenced, and roughly a sixth of those sequences were non-productive.

The library came from the immunoSEQ multiplex PCR assay. The multiplex PCR relied on a mix of 60 forward primers for TCR Vbeta segments and 13 reverse primers for TCR Jbeta segments. Amplification of the CDR3 region of rearranged TCR beta genes was performed with a multiplex PCR assay on genomic DNA. The amplified TCR beta libraries were sequenced on the Illumina HiSeq System as 87-base-pair reads. In the authors' own workflow: A later analysis tallied about 77 million unique TCR beta chains across the 666 repertoires, and some 10 million of those chains were shared by two or more donors. To remove PCR and sequencing errors, raw reads were error-corrected and collapsed into unique sequences using a nearest-neighbor algorithm that merged closely related sequences. CDR3 sequences were aligned to IMGT reference sequences to assign V, D and J gene segments. For a sequence to be retained, at least a six-nucleotide match to both a V gene segment and a J gene segment was required. A rearrangement was called productive if the CDR3 had no stop codons and remained in frame with V and J, and every other rearrangement was called non-productive. Following IMGT convention, CDR3 was defined as the stretch from the second conserved V-encoded cysteine to the conserved J-encoded phenylalanine. In an earlier analysis of some 550 of the donors, sequences lacking an unambiguous match to a single V gene segment were excluded. In an earlier analysis of approximately 590 of the donors, a V segment was called functional when productive rearrangements were above 56.7%, and segregating when the standard deviation between donors exceeded 5%. A statistical classification framework was built for diagnosing cytomegalovirus status from the catalog of TCR beta chain sequences. In a later analysis, V and J genes were assigned by comparing TCR nucleotide sequences against IMGT/GENE-DB human TR gene sequences. Using the TCRdist pipeline, a later analysis assigned CDR3 sequences along with most-parsimonious VDJ recombination scenarios. In a later analysis, every TCR beta chain was defined by the combination of its CDR3 amino acid sequence and its V-gene family, and reads without a unique V-gene family were dropped. As a way to deal with suspected cross-contamination and a sequencing artifact, a later analysis dropped hundreds of nucleotide sequences that were highly shared and had low generation probability. In a later analysis, a clonal expansion index for each public chain was calculated from normalized within-repertoire ranks of inferred template counts. Generation probabilities in a later analysis came from a VDJ recombination model fitted to out-of-frame rearrangements, and those results were checked against IGoR. A later analysis scored TCR-TCR, TCR-HLA and TCR-CMV co-occurrence with hypergeometric tests, applying a repertoire-size bias correction to TCR pairs. A later analysis estimated false discovery rates by permuting HLA or CMV assignments 20 times. In a later analysis, co-occurring TCRs were grouped using DBSCAN, and TCRdist sequence similarity was added for clustering within HLA-allele-positive subsets. For co-occurrence clustering, repertoires with fewer than 30,000 or more than 120,000 public chains were excluded, along with 5 or 6 repertoires with anomalous nucleotide sharing. TCRdb took this table from immuneACCESS and kept in-frame rearrangements with V and J called. Such tables lack part of the clones; where checked against another copy, unresolved V genes explain under half of the gap, and the rest is unexplained. That table furnishes V, J and clone size, whereas the DNA furnished D and trimming. This sample is represented by more than 90,000 clones; 60% to 75% of them were singletons. The top ten constitute 10% of the sample.

This clone was observed a single time. This clone's antigen is unknown. One base away there is no much larger clone; base qualities are not given. V loses 3 bases of germline sequence and J loses 6 bases, and the interval between the two ends is 10 bases. Inclusive of the bounding cysteine and phenylalanine, the CDR3 is 13 residues long. Of the read, only the CDR3 DNA is kept; its 39 bases are in frame from base 1. In the germline V gene, CDR1 corresponds to SGHDN and CDR2 to FVKESK. The investigation overall reported the following: Because HLA typing was unavailable for some donors at each locus, only the typed subset was used in association tests. An earlier analysis of approximately 600 of the donors showed that most TCR beta V segments appeared in productive rearrangements either about 87% or about 30% of the time, which broadly matched IMGT annotations. Specific HLA alleles were associated with 15,000 to 20,000 TCR beta sequences at a false discovery rate of 0.05 in a later analysis. In this cohort, only TCR beta chains were sequenced, and detectable features were limited by the absence of alpha or paired-chain data. A further reported finding was that TCR beta sequences accurately predicted the HLA-A and HLA-B alleles for most subjects in the first cohort. A total of 164 TCR beta chains were listed by the study as associated with cytomegalovirus. A group of highly shared sequence variants was considered likely to be a technical artifact of the sequencing pipeline. Compared with equally common non-associated chains, HLA-associated TCR beta chains in a later analysis were more clonally expanded and had lower generation probabilities. When HLA alleles, especially DR and DQ, strongly co-occurred, TCR associations were difficult to assign to individual alleles. Most TCR sequences were observed very rarely across donors, whereas some public TCRs were present in many individuals. The presence/absence analyses assumed that sequencing depth was roughly uniform across donors, and that assumption may not be true. In a later analysis, most CMV-associated TCR beta chains were found to appear HLA-restricted, with HLA associations seemingly driven largely by CMV exposure. The only immune exposure information available for the cohort was CMV serostatus. The earlier analysis of a few hundred of the donors excluded some 15 rarely observed V segments, including chromosome 9 orphons, because counts were too low. In a later analysis, TCR association rates were found to vary across HLA loci, with the most associated TCRs seen for DRB1 alleles and the fewest for HLA-C alleles. The authors suggested that the approach could potentially be generalized to other disease states and immunological phenotypes. In vitro tests confirmed that a few of the cytomegalovirus-associated TCR beta chains recognize cytomegalovirus antigens. In a later analysis, several top co-occurrence clusters were reported to appear linked to parvovirus B19, influenza, CMV and Epstein-Barr virus. The classifier was reported to diagnose cytomegalovirus status with high specificity and sensitivity in both the original cohort and the validation cohort. V-gene and J-gene trimming of TCR beta chains was associated with a missense DCLRE1C variant in a later genetic analysis, and the association was replicated in an independent cohort. Compared with the approximately 600-donor mean, donors in an Asian-associated ancestry cluster had fewer N-insertions in productive TCRs, according to a later genetic analysis. Correlated functional status among segregating V segments might reflect linkage disequilibrium, but an unknown experimental factor could not be ruled out. The 87-base-pair reads could not distinguish some IMGT-functional V segments, including TRBV6-2 and TRBV6-3, so those segments were excluded.

The cohort comprised fewer than 700 healthy bone marrow donors. At the time of sampling, every cohort member was nominally healthy, though immune exposures that went unrecorded were likely present. The donor tested CMV seronegative and was one of the 352 seronegative cohort members. A peripheral blood sample was collected from each donor, and TCR beta sequencing was performed on peripheral blood mononuclear cells. Genomic DNA extraction from the blood cell samples was performed with the Qiagen DNeasy Blood Extraction Kit. Sample: PBMCs. The chain joins TRBV14 to TRBJ2-3, and TRBD2 may be the D gene, going by 6 matching bases. The receptor was derived from a man between 45 and 60 years old in good health and CMV-seronegative. The sequenced DNA is TGTGCCAGCAGCCAGGGACTGGGGGATACGCAGTATTTT. Its translation reads: CASSQGLGDTQYF.